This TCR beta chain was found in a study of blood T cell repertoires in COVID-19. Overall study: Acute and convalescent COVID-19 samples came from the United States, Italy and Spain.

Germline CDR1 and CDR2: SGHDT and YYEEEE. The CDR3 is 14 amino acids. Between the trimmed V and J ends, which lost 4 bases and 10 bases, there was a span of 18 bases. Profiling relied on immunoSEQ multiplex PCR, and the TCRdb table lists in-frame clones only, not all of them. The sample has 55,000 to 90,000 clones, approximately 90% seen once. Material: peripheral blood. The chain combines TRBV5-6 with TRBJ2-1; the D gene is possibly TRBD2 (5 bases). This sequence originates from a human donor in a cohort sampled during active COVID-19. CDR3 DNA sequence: TGTGCCAGCAGCCGGACTGGCTATAGTTGGGAGCAGTTCTTC. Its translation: CASSRTGYSWEQFF.